The 25 T cell receptor beta chains reported below all come from one sample, sequenced in a study of sequential checkpoint blockade in melanoma (dated by TCRdb to about 2019). The treatment or condition label for this specimen denotes: randomized to nivolumab then ipilimumab (arm A) or the reverse (arm B). Library prep was done by the immunoSEQ multiplex PCR assay. Imported from immuneACCESS, the table was reduced by TCRdb to in-frame sequences with V and J called. These copies leave out some clones; in studies compared against another copy, an unresolved V gene accounts for under half, and the cause of the remainder is not known. The sample has 30,000 to 35,000 clones on record, approximately 86% of them singletons. About 17% of the sample is in the top ten clones. Sequenced here: CD8+ T cells sorted from blood (inferred from file names), sampled from a patient given nivolumab and ipilimumab in sequence. Every receptor here comes from a human donor with melanoma.

The chain joins TRBV19 to TRBJ2-7, with 7 bases aligning to TRBD1. The germline gives CDR1 LNHDA, CDR2 SQIVND (reference sequence). The CDR3 extends over 14 amino acids. The ends lost 10 bases at V and 1 base at J; junction bases unmatched: 10. The CDR3 region is CATAGSGGSYEQYF. The CDR3 nucleotides read TGTGCCACCGCCGGCTCAGGGGGTTCCTACGAGCAGTACTTC.

The chain uses TRBV9 and TRBJ2-3; tentative D call: TRBD2 (6 bases). V lost 7 bases to trimming and J lost 0 bases, with 12 bases between them. CDR3 length equals 14 residues. Germline CDR1 and CDR2: SGDLS and YYNGEE. The CDR3 loop is CASGKSGSTDTQYF. In nucleotides, the CDR3 is TGTGCCAGCGGGAAGAGCGGGAGCACAGATACGCAGTATTTT.

The gene calls are TRBV5-4 and TRBJ2-7; D remains ambiguous. The V end was cut by 1 base, the J end by 3 bases, with 8 bases between. This CDR3 comprises 13 residues. Germline loops: CDR1 SGHNT, CDR2 YYREEE (reference sequence). The CDR3 loop is CASSLSPGYEQYF. Written as DNA, the CDR3 is TGTGCCAGCAGCTTGTCCCCAGGCTACGAGCAGTACTTC.

J is TRBJ2-1 and V is TRBV9; 10 bases fit TRBD1. CDR1 is SGDLS and CDR2 is YYNGEE in the germline V gene. The CDR3 has 15 residues. V was clipped by 6 bases and J by 9 bases; unmatched bases: 12. CDR3 sequence: CASTRGTGVGTEQFF. CDR3 in DNA: TGTGCCAGCACCCGGGGGACAGGGGTCGGTACTGAGCAGTTCTTC.

J is TRBJ2-4 and V is TRBV19; 7 bases fit TRBD1. Germline CDR1 reads LNHDA; CDR2 reads SQIVND (reference sequence). Trimming took 7 bases from V and 7 from J; bases not matched to a gene: 10. The length of the CDR3 is 14 residues. The CDR3 coding sequence is TGTGCCAGTACCAGAGGGGGCCTGAGGAACATTCAGTACTTC. The encoded protein is CASTRGGLRNIQYF.

J is TRBJ2-2 and V is TRBV9; D gene uncertain. CDR3 size: 13 residues. Per the germline V gene, CDR1 is SGDLS and CDR2 is YYNGEE. The V end was cut by 4 bases, the J end by 5 bases, with 9 bases between. The CDR3 coding sequence is TGTGCCAGCAGCCCAACTGGTACCGGGGAGCTGTTTTTT. Amino acids: CASSPTGTGELFF.

DNA for the CDR3: TGCGCCAGCAGCCATGGACAGGGAGACTATGGCTACACCTTC. Its translation is CASSHGQGDYGYTF. This sequence joins TRBV4-1 and TRBJ1-2, with 8 bases fitting TRBD1. CDR3 length: 14 residues. Trimming removed 3 bases from V and 3 bases from J; junction bases left unmatched: 3. From germline, CDR1 is MGHRA and CDR2 YSYEKL.

This rearrangement joins TRBV4-1 to TRBJ2-2; the D gene is possibly TRBD1 (6 bases). V lost 3 bases, J lost 8 bases, and 10 bases lay in between. Germline V gives CDR1 MGHRA, CDR2 YSYEKL. The CDR3 totals 13 residues. The CDR3 reads CASSHQGLGELFF. The CDR3 DNA reads as TGCGCCAGCAGCCATCAGGGGCTGGGGGAGCTGTTTTTT.

In this sample, this clone turned up a few times. V usage is TRBV19 and J usage is TRBJ1-4; no definite D call. CDR1 and CDR2 (germline): LNHDA, SQIVND (reference sequence). The CDR3 contains 13 residues. V lost 7 bases, J lost 8 bases, and 14 bases lay in between. Written as DNA, the CDR3 is TGTGCCAGTACAGTAGCTCTTACGGAAAAACTGTTTTTT. Its translation: CASTVALTEKLFF.

This clone was picked up a small number of times. The sample carries other DNA sequences with the same CDR3. The V and J genes are TRBV7-9 and TRBJ1-6; D gene ambiguous. The CDR3 consists of 13 residues. Per germline, CDR1 SEHNR and CDR2 FQNEAQ (reference sequence). Trimming left V 5 bases short and J 10 bases short, with 12 bases between. The CDR3 spells CASSTDGYSPLHF. As DNA, the CDR3 is TGTGCCAGCAGCACCGACGGGTACTCACCCCTCCACTTT.

The rearrangement uses TRBV10-3 and TRBJ2-6; 11 nucleotides align to TRBD1. The V gene's germline CDR1 is ENHRY and CDR2 SYGVKD. The CDR3 is 18 amino acids. With 6 bases clipped from V and 0 bases from J, the junction kept 7 bases outside the gene matches. The CDR3 loop reads CAIRRGTGGISGANVLTF. CDR3 DNA: TGTGCCATCAGAAGGGGGACAGGGGGGATCTCTGGGGCCAACGTCCTGACTTTC.

The chain employs TRBV6-1 and TRBJ1-1; D remains unclear. Germline V gives CDR1 MNHNS, CDR2 SASEGT. V was clipped by 7 bases and J by 2 bases, with 8 bases between them. The CDR3 runs to 12 residues. The CDR3 is CASTEANTEAFF. The CDR3 coding sequence is TGTGCCAGCACGGAGGCAAACACTGAAGCTTTCTTT.

The sample holds one count of this clone. The chain carries TRBV2 and TRBJ2-7, with TRBD1 matching over 7 bases. There are 14 residues in the CDR3. V gave up 10 bases and J gave up 0 bases; unmatched junction bases: 9. Germline V lookup: CDR1 SNHLY, CDR2 FYNNEI. As DNA, the CDR3 is TGTGCCACGTTTGATACAGGGGCCTCCTACGAGCAGTACTTC. It encodes CATFDTGASYEQYF. Drawing the rest from reference TRBV2 and TRBJ2-7, the complete variable domain is EPEVTQTPSHQVTQMGQEVILRCVPISNHLYFYWYRQILGQKVEFLVSFYNNEISEKSEIFDDQFSVERPDGSNFTLKIRSTKLEDSAMYFCATFDTGASYEQYFGPGTRLTVT.

This sequence joins TRBV5-5 and TRBJ1-2; 8 bases line up with TRBD1. The CDR3 spans 15 residues. The J segment lost 5 bases and the V segment lost 4 bases, leaving 10 bases of the junction unmatched. Germline values: CDR1 SGHKS, CDR2 YYEKEE (reference sequence). CDR3 loop: CASSPGQGVMYGYTF. Written as DNA, the CDR3 is TGTGCCAGCAGCCCCGGACAGGGAGTGATGTATGGCTACACCTTC.

Turning to this clone: Different DNA sequences within this sample yield the same CDR3. The V gene is TRBV9, the J gene TRBJ2-2; TRBD2 agrees at 9 bases. Germline CDR1 reads SGDLS; CDR2 reads YYNGEE. V shed 3 bases, J shed 6 bases, and the junction held 9 bases outside the gene matches. The CDR3 length is 16 residues. DNA for the CDR3: TGTGCCAGCAGCGGATCCGGGACTAGCTACCCCGGGGAGCTGTTTTTT. Translating gives CASSGSGTSYPGELFF. The full variable domain, its missing parts supplied by reference TRBV9 and TRBJ2-2, is DSGVTQTPKHLITATGQRVTLRCSPRSGDLSVYWYQQSLDQGLQFLIQYYNGEERAKGNILERFSAQQFPDLHSELNLSSLELGDSALYFCASSGSGTSYPGELFFGEGSRLTVL.

With respect to this clone: Here the CDR3 omits its conserved ending phenylalanine or tryptophan, so a read error is the likely source. The rearrangement links TRBV5-6 to TRBJ1-2; TRBD1 is a possible D gene (6 bases). Germline V gene data show CDR1 as SGHDT and CDR2 as YYEEEE. The CDR3 covers 17 residues. Trimming took 2 bases from V and 2 from J, leaving 19 bases between them. Here the CDR3 DNA reads TGTGCCAGCAGCTTATGGACAGCGTCGCGTTTAAACTATGGCTACACCCTC. Its translation: CASSLWTASRLNYGYTL.

V usage is TRBV7-9 and J usage is TRBJ1-4; possibly TRBD1 for D (5 bases). The germline V and J ends were trimmed by 6 bases and 3 bases, with 11 bases remaining between them. Germline assignment: CDR1 SEHNR and CDR2 FQNEAQ (reference sequence). The CDR3 is made up of 14 amino acids. The CDR3 reads CASRPDRSNEKLFF. The CDR3 DNA is TGTGCCAGCAGACCCGACAGATCTAATGAAAAACTGTTTTTT.

J is TRBJ1-5 and V is TRBV9, with D perhaps matching TRBD1 (6 bases). V lost 0 bases, J lost 1 base, and 8 bases lay in between. The CDR3 extends over 15 amino acids. Germline V gives CDR1 SGDLS, CDR2 YYNGEE. CDR3 nucleotide sequence: TGTGCCAGCAGCGTAGGGGACACCAGCAATCAGCCCCAGCATTTT. Translation gives CASSVGDTSNQPQHF. Complete variable domain (other parts from reference TRBV9 and TRBJ1-5): DSGVTQTPKHLITATGQRVTLRCSPRSGDLSVYWYQQSLDQGLQFLIQYYNGEERAKGNILERFSAQQFPDLHSELNLSSLELGDSALYFCASSVGDTSNQPQHFGDGTRLSIL.

The chain joins TRBV7-6 to TRBJ1-1; the match to TRBD1 covers 10 bases. CDR1 SGHVS and CDR2 FNYEAQ come from the germline V gene. The ends lost 1 base at V and 11 bases at J; junction bases unmatched: 7. The CDR3 contains 14 residues. This CDR3 is CASSLESRDRGAFF. CDR3 DNA: TGTGCCAGCAGCTTAGAGTCGCGGGACAGGGGTGCTTTCTTT.

This rearrangement joins TRBV6-6 to TRBJ2-7; TRBD2 aligns across 7 bases. In germline, CDR1 is MNHNY, CDR2 SVGAGI (reference sequence). This CDR3 is 15 amino acids long. The V gene end was trimmed by 6 bases and the J gene end by 3 bases; junction bases not matched to a gene: 11. The CDR3 loop is CASRYPTSRGYEQYF. The CDR3 DNA is TGTGCCAGCAGGTACCCGACTAGCCGTGGCTACGAGCAGTACTTC.

The V gene is TRBV6-5, the J gene TRBJ2-7; D remains ambiguous. Trimming took off 2 bases at V and 2 bases at J, with 10 bases between the two ends. This CDR3 has 14 residues. Germline assignment: CDR1 MNHEY and CDR2 SVGAGI. Written as DNA, the CDR3 is TGTGCCAGCAGTTACGGCTGGTCCGCCTACGAGCAGTACTTC. Translating it yields CASSYGWSAYEQYF.

In DNA, the CDR3 is TGCGCCAGCAGCCAAGATAGTGGCAGGGTCTATGGCTACACCTTC. This gives the protein CASSQDSGRVYGYTF. The chain employs TRBV4-3 and TRBJ1-2; weak D call: TRBD1 (5 bases). The germline V gene encodes CDR1 LGHNA and CDR2 YSLEER. This CDR3 has 15 residues. V lost 0 bases and J 4 bases, leaving 12 bases between the germline ends.

The chain links TRBV27 to TRBJ2-1; D may be TRBD2 (6 bases). The germline V gene encodes CDR1 MNHEY and CDR2 SMNVEV (reference sequence). The CDR3 runs to 17 residues. V was pared by 6 bases and J by 4 bases, with 22 bases between. DNA for the CDR3: TGTGCCAGCAGCTTAAGTCCCGGGACTGGGACTTACAATGAGCAGTTCTTC. This codes for CASSLSPGTGTYNEQFF.

CDR3 nucleotides: TGCGCCAGCAGCCAAGTGCCTAGCAGAGATGAGCAGTTCTTC. Protein: CASSQVPSRDEQFF. The V gene is TRBV4-1, the J gene TRBJ2-1; weak D call: TRBD2 (5 bases). Looked up from germline, CDR1 is MGHRA and CDR2 is YSYEKL. The V and J ends lost 1 base and 8 bases respectively, with 12 bases between them. The CDR3 covers 14 residues.

V and J are TRBV27 and TRBJ2-1; 9 bases line up with TRBD2. The germline gives CDR1 MNHEY, CDR2 SMNVEV (reference sequence). V shed 8 bases, J shed 4 bases, and the junction held 3 bases outside the gene matches. This CDR3 comprises 13 residues. The chain's CDR3 is CASGTSRYNEQFF. CDR3 sequence (DNA): TGTGCCAGCGGGACTAGCCGGTACAATGAGCAGTTCTTC.